The sequence of this TCR beta chain was determined in a study of blood T cell repertoires in COVID-19. As for the study in general: Sites in the United States, Italy and Spain provided acute and convalescent COVID-19 samples. From T cells, B-cell-depleted T cells, or PBMCs came the material, which was cDNA or gDNA.

Authors' data handling: Estimation of nucleated cell counts was performed using reference gene primer amplification. Here immunoSEQ multiplex PCR was the method, and the copy in TCRdb shows in-frame clones only, minus some. The V and J calls and clone size were taken over from that table, and D and trimming were inferred from the DNA. The data hold more than 100,000 clones, with 80% to 85% observed a single time. Sequenced sample: peripheral blood. The clonotype comes from a woman aged 60-70 years with active or convalescent COVID-19.

In DNA form, the CDR3 reads TGCGCCAGCAGCTCACAGGGCTCCTACAATGAGCAGTTCTTC. Amino acids: CASSSQGSYNEQFF. The gene calls are TRBV5-1 and TRBJ2-1; D possibly corresponds to TRBD1 (6 bases). This CDR3 is built from 14 residues. Trimming left V 3 bases short and J 0 bases short, with 7 bases between. Germline loops: CDR1 SGHRS, CDR2 YFSETQ.